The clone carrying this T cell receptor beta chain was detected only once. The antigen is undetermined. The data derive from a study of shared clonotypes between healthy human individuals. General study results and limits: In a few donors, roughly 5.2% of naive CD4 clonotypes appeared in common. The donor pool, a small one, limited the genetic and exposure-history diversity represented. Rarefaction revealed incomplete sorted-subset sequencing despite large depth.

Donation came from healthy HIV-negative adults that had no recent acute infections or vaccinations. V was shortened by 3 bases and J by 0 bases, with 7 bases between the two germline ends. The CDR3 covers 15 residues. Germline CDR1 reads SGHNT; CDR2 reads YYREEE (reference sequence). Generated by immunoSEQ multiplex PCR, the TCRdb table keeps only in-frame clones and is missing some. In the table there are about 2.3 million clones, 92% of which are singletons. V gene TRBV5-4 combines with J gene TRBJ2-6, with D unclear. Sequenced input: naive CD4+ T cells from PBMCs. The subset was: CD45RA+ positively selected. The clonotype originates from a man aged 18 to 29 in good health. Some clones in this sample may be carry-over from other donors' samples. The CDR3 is CASSSSHSGANVLTF. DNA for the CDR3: TGTGCCAGCAGCTCAAGCCACTCTGGGGCCAACGTCCTGACTTTC.